Each of the 30 T cell receptor beta chains below was sequenced from the same sample in a study of CD8 T cells in ankylosing spondylitis. TCRdb reprocessed the 5' RACE reads via MiXCR and lists one record per CDR3 protein. The table has more than 150,000 distinct CDR3 sequences, 11% seen once; the top ten hold under 35%. Sequences were obtained from blood, either unsorted or a sorted T cell fraction (not recorded which). These receptors came from a male donor with ankylosing spondylitis or in good health (not recorded which).

This clonotype was recorded at least ten times. The chain carries TRBV10-3 and TRBJ2-3, with TRBD2 identical over 8 bases. The V gene's germline CDR1 is ENHRY and CDR2 SYGVKD. Unmatched junction bases numbered 4, after V lost 5 bases and J lost 3 bases. The CDR3 totals 14 residues. CDR3 protein: CAISLAGPTDTQYF. CDR3 bases: TGTGCCATCAGTTTAGCGGGACCGACAGATACGCAGTATTTT.

This clonotype was counted ten times or more. This chain connects TRBV12-3 or TRBV12-4 to TRBJ1-2; D remains ambiguous. V was cut by 6 bases and J by 1 base, with 9 bases left in between. This CDR3 is 13 amino acids long. The CDR3 DNA follows: TGTGCCAGCAGCCCACAGAGTAACTATGGCTACACCTTC. It yields the protein CASSPQSNYGYTF.

This clonotype has just a few counts. This rearrangement joins TRBV7-9 to TRBJ1-2; D call uncertain. The CDR3 is 12 residues long. Trimming removed 1 base at V and 5 bases at J, with 5 bases between. Germline V CDR1 and CDR2: SEHNR, FQNEAQ (reference sequence). The CDR3 DNA is TGTGCCAGCAGCTTAGATGGTTATGGCTACACCTTC. It yields the protein CASSLDGYGYTF. The whole variable domain, remainder taken from reference TRBV7-9 and TRBJ1-2, is DTGVSQNPRHKITKRGQNVTFRCDPISEHNRLYWYRQTLGQGPEFLTYFQNEAQLEKSRLLSDRFSAERPKGSFSTLEIQRTEQGDSAMYLCASSLDGYGYTFGSGTRLTVV.

This clonotype has a handful of counts. CDR3 in amino acids: CASSPGLAGAQIQETQYF. CDR3 bases: TGCGCCAGCAGCCCGGGACTAGCGGGGGCCCAGATCCAAGAGACCCAGTACTTC. The rearrangement links TRBV5-1 to TRBJ2-5, with TRBD2 identical over 14 bases. Looked up from germline, CDR1 is SGHRS and CDR2 is YFSETQ. CDR3 length: 18 amino acids. V gave up 4 bases and J gave up 1 base; unmatched junction bases: 9.

V gene TRBV7-2 combines with J gene TRBJ2-1; 9 nucleotides align to TRBD1. The CDR3 totals 14 residues. V trimming: 3 bases; J trimming: 8 bases; junction bases outside the gene matches: 5. Germline V gene data show CDR1 as SGHTA and CDR2 as FQGNSA. CDR3 nucleotide sequence: TGTGCCAGCAGCTTGGGACAGGGATGGGATGAGCAGTTCTTC. This codes for CASSLGQGWDEQFF.

J is TRBJ2-2 and V is TRBV4-3; D gene uncertain. This CDR3 contains 16 residues. CDR1 is LGHNA and CDR2 is YSLEER in the germline V gene. Trimming took 0 bases from V and 2 from J, leaving 10 bases between them. The CDR3 nucleotides read TGCGCCAGCAGCCAAGATTTGGGCGGCAACACCGGGGAGCTGTTTTTT. Translated: CASSQDLGGNTGELFF.

This clonotype was observed at least ten times. The chain carries TRBV27 and TRBJ2-7; 15 positions match TRBD2. V lost 5 bases, J lost 12 bases, and 5 bases stayed unmatched. The CDR3 loop spans 13 amino acids. Germline CDR1 is MNHEY and CDR2 is SMNVEV (reference sequence). The CDR3 nucleotides are TGTGCCAGCAGTCCGGGACTAGCGGGGGGCCGGTACTTC. It translates to CASSPGLAGGRYF.

This clonotype was detected a few times. The chain uses TRBV20-1 and TRBJ2-3, with no clear D. This CDR3 has 14 amino acids. The germline CDR1 and CDR2 sequences are DFQATT and SNEGSKA (reference sequence). V dropped 0 bases and J dropped 4 bases, with 11 bases sitting between them. Written as DNA, the CDR3 is TGCAGTGCTAGAGATCATTATGGTTCAGATACGCAGTATTTT. This codes for CSARDHYGSDTQYF.

Ten or more counts support this clonotype. The rearrangement links TRBV12-3 or TRBV12-4 to TRBJ2-7, with D perhaps TRBD1 (6 bases). CDR3 size: 14 residues. Trimming removed 4 bases from V and 5 bases from J, with 15 bases in between. The CDR3 coding sequence is TGTGCCAGCAGTTCCACCACAGGGTTCAACGAGCAGTACTTC. Translated, it gives CASSSTTGFNEQYF.

The table lists this clonotype with a few counts. The V and J genes are TRBV29-1 and TRBJ2-1; D is possibly TRBD2 (5 bases). Trimming removed 4 bases from V and 5 bases from J, with 12 bases in between. Germline V gene data show CDR1 as SQVTM and CDR2 as ANQGSEA. This CDR3 has 13 residues. As DNA, the CDR3 is TGCAGCGTTGGAGGGAGAGAGGACAATGAGCAGTTCTTC. Encoded protein: CSVGGREDNEQFF.

J is TRBJ2-7 and V is TRBV11-3; D perhaps matches TRBD1 (5 bases). Trimming shortened V by 4 bases and J by 4 bases, and 8 bases separated the two germline ends. Germline V gives CDR1 SGHNT, CDR2 YENEEA. The CDR3 has 12 amino acids. The CDR3 loop is CASSWGGYEQYF. The CDR3 nucleotides are TGTGCCAGCAGCTGGGGCGGTTACGAGCAGTACTTC.

In its sample, this clonotype was seen many times. The CDR3 DNA reads TGTGCCAGCAGCCCCCAGTTGACCCTGGGGTCCCAGTACTTC. Protein: CASSPQLTLGSQYF. The J gene is TRBJ2-5, the V gene TRBV6-1; D is ambiguous. Germline-derived CDR1 and CDR2 are MNHNS and SASEGT. V lost 6 bases to trimming and J lost 9 bases, with 20 bases between them. The CDR3 is made up of 14 amino acids.

This clonotype was observed at least ten times. J is TRBJ1-2 and V is TRBV24-1, with D hard to call. The germline CDR1 and CDR2 sequences are KGHDR and SFDVKD. The CDR3 covers 16 residues. V was shortened by 3 bases and J by 0 bases, with 13 bases between the two germline ends. CDR3 amino acids: CATSDPSSGTNYGYTF. The CDR3, as DNA: TGTGCCACCAGTGATCCCTCTTCCGGGACTAACTATGGCTACACCTTC.

The chain couples TRBV12-3 or TRBV12-4 to TRBJ2-3; 8 nucleotides match TRBD1. CDR3 size: 12 residues. The CDR3 region is CASQGASDTQYF. CDR3 nucleotides: TGTGCAAGTCAGGGGGCGTCGGATACGCAGTATTTT.

This clonotype came up many times. The chain links TRBV2 to TRBJ2-1; 7 nucleotides match TRBD1. V lost 2 bases, J lost 5 bases, and 3 bases stayed unmatched. The CDR3 has 14 residues. CDR1 SNHLY and CDR2 FYNNEI come from the germline V gene. The CDR3 bases are TGTGCCAGCAGTGAATCGACAGGGAACAATGAGCAGTTCTTC. This gives the protein CASSESTGNNEQFF.

The chain uses TRBV6-1 and TRBJ2-7, with TRBD1 identical over 7 bases. The germline V gene encodes CDR1 MNHNS and CDR2 SASEGT. The ends lost 6 bases at V and 4 bases at J; junction bases unmatched: 3. The CDR3 runs 12 residues. The CDR3 loop is CASRDRPYEQYF. The CDR3 DNA sequence: TGTGCCAGCAGGGACAGGCCATACGAGCAGTACTTC.

The CDR3 here is CASSLRREGPKGFF. The DNA for the CDR3 is TGTGCCAGCAGCTTACGGAGAGAGGGCCCAAAGGGGTTCTTC. The J gene is TRBJ2-1, the V gene TRBV11-2, with D possibly matching TRBD2 (5 bases). Trimming stripped 2 bases from V and 15 bases from J, with 20 bases between. Germline lookup yields CDR1 SGHAT and CDR2 FQNNGV. This CDR3 contains 14 residues.

This clonotype came up many times. The chain couples TRBV5-1 to TRBJ2-1; D is possibly TRBD1 or TRBD2 (5 bases each). The CDR3 totals 18 residues. With 0 bases removed from V and 0 bases from J, the gap between germline ends came to 16 bases. Germline loops: CDR1 SGHRS, CDR2 YFSETQ. The CDR3 DNA reads as TGCGCCAGCAGCTTGGCCGGAGATAAGGGGAGCTCCTACAATGAGCAGTTCTTC. Protein: CASSLAGDKGSSYNEQFF. The whole variable domain, remainder taken from reference TRBV5-1 and TRBJ2-1, is KAGVTQTPRYLIKTRGQQVTLSCSPISGHRSVSWYQQTPGQGLQFLFEYFSETQRNKGNFPGRFSGRQFSNSRSEMNVSTLELGDSALYLCASSLAGDKGSSYNEQFFGPGTRLTVL.

This clonotype was seen repeatedly, ten times or more. CDR3 sequence reads: CASSQVGSSEQYF. CDR3 DNA: TGTGCCAGCAGCCAAGTGGGGAGTTCCGAGCAGTACTTC. The chain couples TRBV3-1 to TRBJ2-7; D might be TRBD2 (5 bases). The CDR3 spans 13 residues. Trimming took off 1 base at V and 6 bases at J, with 10 bases between the two ends. Per germline, CDR1 LGHDT and CDR2 YNNKEL (reference sequence).

This clonotype came up many times. V usage is TRBV5-1 and J usage is TRBJ2-3; D gene uncertain. The CDR3 length is 14 residues. Trimming removed 0 bases at V and 3 bases at J, with 8 bases between. Germline-derived CDR1 and CDR2 are SGHRS and YFSETQ. This CDR3 reads CASSLEANTDTQYF. The CDR3 bases are TGCGCCAGCAGCTTGGAGGCAAATACAGATACGCAGTATTTT.

V and J are TRBV18 and TRBJ2-2; 9 bases are shared with TRBD1. This CDR3 has 17 amino acids. Germline trimming cut 2 bases from V and 5 bases from J; bases unmatched to any gene: 9. The V gene's germline CDR1 is KGHSH and CDR2 LQKENI. Written as DNA, the CDR3 is TGTGCCAGCTCACCAGGCACCGGGACAGGGAGAACCGGGGAGCTGTTTTTT. It is translated as CASSPGTGTGRTGELFF.

The chain combines TRBV9 with TRBJ2-1; 15 nucleotides align to TRBD2. The germline V gene has CDR1 SGDLS and CDR2 YYNGEE. This CDR3 spans 16 amino acids. Losses at the gene ends were 4 bases for V and 8 bases for J; bases not matched to a gene: 7. This chain's CDR3 is CASSRERTSGGDEQFF. CDR3 DNA: TGTGCCAGCAGCCGGGAGAGGACTAGCGGGGGGGATGAGCAGTTCTTC.

This clonotype has only a few counts. The chain has TRBV2 and TRBJ1-4, with no clear D. Germline CDR1 reads SNHLY; CDR2 reads FYNNEI. This CDR3 is built from 13 residues. Trimming cost V 4 bases and J 5 bases, with 8 bases left between them. DNA for the CDR3: TGTGCCAGCAGTGTTCGGAGAAATGAAAAACTGTTTTTT. Protein product: CASSVRRNEKLFF.

This clonotype was counted at least ten times. The chain couples TRBV25-1 to TRBJ2-3; D is perhaps TRBD2 (6 bases). CDR3 length equals 17 residues. Germline loops: CDR1 MGHDK, CDR2 SYGVNS. The ends were cut back, 2 bases at V and 0 bases at J, with 15 bases in the middle. The CDR3 here is CASSELGGSSSTDTQYF. DNA for the CDR3: TGTGCCAGCAGTGAACTTGGGGGGAGCTCTAGCACAGATACGCAGTATTTT.

This clonotype has only a few counts. The chain recombines TRBV7-9 with TRBJ2-5; D is possibly TRBD2 (6 bases). Looked up from germline, CDR1 is SEHNR and CDR2 is FQNEAQ (reference sequence). V was trimmed by 1 base and J by 5 bases, leaving 14 bases between them. The CDR3 consists of 15 residues. As DNA, the CDR3 is TGTGCCAGCAGCTTAGTTCGGGGGTTCGGGGAGACCCAGTACTTC. Residues: CASSLVRGFGETQYF.

The table lists this clonotype with many counts. V gene TRBV20-1 combines with J gene TRBJ2-7; 7 bases are shared with TRBD1. V was pared by 1 base and J by 5 bases, with 8 bases of the junction left unmatched. This CDR3 comprises 14 residues. Germline-derived CDR1 and CDR2 are DFQATT and SNEGSKA (reference sequence). CDR3 nucleotide sequence: TGCAGTGCTAGAGCGCCCACAGGGGTGCACGAGCAGTACTTC. Translation: CSARAPTGVHEQYF.

The table lists this clonotype with many counts. The gene calls are TRBV10-3 and TRBJ2-7; 10 bases match TRBD1. Germline V gene data show CDR1 as ENHRY and CDR2 as SYGVKD. Germline trimming cut 10 bases from V and 5 bases from J; bases unmatched to any gene: 5. The CDR3 totals 12 residues. This CDR3 is CATGQGVHEQYF. The CDR3 nucleotides read TGTGCCACCGGACAGGGGGTCCACGAGCAGTACTTC.

This chain uses TRBV19 with TRBJ1-1, with TRBD1 as a possible D gene (6 bases). The V end lost 4 bases, the J end lost 6 bases, and 18 bases lay between the germline ends. The CDR3 spans 15 residues. The germline V gene encodes CDR1 LNHDA and CDR2 SQIVND (reference sequence). The CDR3 nucleotides are TGTGCCAGTAGTAGTCTTACCCCAGGGGCTTCTGAAGCTTTCTTT. This gives the protein CASSSLTPGASEAFF.

This clonotype was counted a few times. The chain joins TRBV5-1 to TRBJ2-7, with D unresolved. The CDR3 has 14 amino acids. Trimming took off 0 bases at V and 0 bases at J, with 7 bases between the two ends. The germline V gene encodes CDR1 SGHRS and CDR2 YFSETQ. The CDR3 is CASSLEVSSYEQYF. The CDR3 DNA follows: TGCGCCAGCAGCTTGGAGGTTAGCTCCTACGAGCAGTACTTC.

This clonotype occurred many times. The CDR3 sequence is CASSSDRVGGYTF. As DNA, the CDR3 is TGCGCCAGCAGTTCCGACAGGGTTGGTGGCTACACCTTC. The chain combines TRBV10-2 with TRBJ1-2; TRBD1 agrees at 7 bases. The trim removed 5 bases at V and 7 bases at J, leaving 7 bases unmatched. Germline loops: CDR1 WSHSY, CDR2 SAAADI. The CDR3 spans 13 residues.